This is a list of T cell receptor beta chains from one sample in a study of T cells after posttransplantation cyclophosphamide. TCRdb keeps only in-frame clones here, not all; method: immunoSEQ multiplex PCR. The sample includes 45,000 to 65,000 clones, more than 70% seen only once; the top ten take about 2.7%. Sequenced material: PBMCs. The source is a man younger than 45 with a blood cancer, CMV-positive, and with a related stem cell donor. Each CDR3 is given without its conserved first and last residue. The listing skips clone size in some rows; elsewhere it reads once, few, many or a size class.

J gene: TRBJ2-7
clone size: .
V gene: TRBV4-2
CDR3 protein: ASSQDWLAGSYEQY

J gene: TRBJ2-5
clone size: .
V gene: TRBV28
CDR3 protein: ASSRAQGAGETQY

J gene: TRBJ2-1
clone size: .
V gene: TRBV7-6
CDR3 protein: ASSLGLAGGGNEQF

J gene: TRBJ1-1
clone size: .
V gene: TRBV5-8
CDR3 protein: ASSLGAGKTMNTEAF

J gene: TRBJ2-2
clone size: .
V gene: TRBV5-1
CDR3 protein: ASSLGLAGVAGELF

J gene: TRBJ2-3
clone size: .
V gene: TRBV18
CDR3 protein: ASSPWDSSSTDTQY

J gene: TRBJ2-5
clone size: .
V gene: TRBV25-1
CDR3 protein: ASSDRGMGQETQY

J gene: TRBJ1-3
clone size: once
V gene: TRBV7-6
CDR3 protein: ASSQGGNTIY

J gene: TRBJ2-7
clone size: once
V gene: TRBV2
CDR3 protein: ASSDVQASSYEQY

J gene: TRBJ1-4
clone size: once
V gene: TRBV19
CDR3 protein: ASSIDRQATNEKLF